This TCR beta chain was sequenced during a study of sequential checkpoint blockade in melanoma. This clone came up many times. Looked up from germline, CDR1 is SGHNT and CDR2 is YENEEA. With V trimmed by 5 bases and J by 9 bases, 11 bases remained unmatched. The CDR3 is 15 residues long. Libraries were prepared by immunoSEQ multiplex PCR; TCRdb keeps only in-frame clonotypes and omits some of them. The table includes nearly 4,000 clones, less than 20% detected once. Treatment reported: randomized to nivolumab then ipilimumab (arm A) or the reverse (arm B). Sample: tumor tissue (inferred from file names), taken from a patient given nivolumab and ipilimumab in sequence. This clonotype was sampled from a human donor with melanoma. The rearrangement links TRBV11-3 to TRBJ2-1, with 9 bases that match TRBD1. The CDR3 DNA sequence: TGTGCCAGCAGCCCACCGGGACAGGGTGCGCGTGAGCAGTTCTTC. It codes for CASSPPGQGAREQFF. The full variable domain, with the rest looked up from reference TRBV11-3 and TRBJ2-1, is EAGVVQSPRYKIIEKKQPVAFWCNPISGHNTLYWYLQNLGQGPELLIRYENEEAVDDSQLPKDRFSAERLKGVDSTLKIQPAELGDSAVYLCASSPPGQGAREQFFGPGTRLTVL.